This T cell receptor beta chain was identified in a study of T cell repertoires in aging, cancer and after chemotherapy. Findings and caveats of the study: Healthy donors lost TCR diversity with age mainly through richness, cancer patients through richness and evenness.

Peripheral blood genomic DNA, not sorted cells or RNA, was the template. Multiplex touch-down PCR with TRB-A/B primers amplified rearranged V-D-J TRB sequences. TCRdb re-analysed the multiplex PCR reads in MiXCR, keeping a single row per CDR3 protein. This table has approximately 9,500 distinct CDR3 sequences, less than 30% appearing once. This clonotype has just one count. Antigen: not known. The specimen sequenced was blood. This receptor was taken from a human donor in good health.

This CDR3 reads CSAPLGEGETQYF. CDR3 bases: TGCAGTGCTCCCCTAGGTGAGGGAGAGACCCAGTACTTC. The genes are TRBV20-1 and TRBJ2-5; D is perhaps TRBD2 (5 bases). CDR1 and CDR2 from the germline V gene are DFQATT and SNEGSKA (reference sequence). The V end was cut by 5 bases, the J end by 4 bases, with 14 bases between. The CDR3 covers 13 residues.